This T cell receptor beta chain was profiled in a study of blood T cell repertoires in COVID-19. Researchers sorted participants into cohorts using their self-reported clinical history. Symptom resolution, clearance, or two negative PCRs marked donors in Cohort 3 as recovered. Germline V lookup: CDR1 LNHDA, CDR2 SQIVND (reference sequence). V shed 6 bases, J shed 8 bases, and the junction held 7 bases outside the gene matches. The CDR3 runs to 15 residues. The protocol was immunoSEQ multiplex PCR, while the TCRdb copy is restricted to in-frame clones and leaves out a portion. The sample contains 150,000 to 200,000 clones, roughly 90% of which appear only once.

This TCR was sampled from a woman aged 50 to 65 who had recovered from COVID-19. This chain links TRBV19 with TRBJ1-6; 10 bases fit TRBD1. The sample consisted of PBMCs or T cells enriched from blood (not recorded which). The chain's CDR3 is CASRLDRGVYSPLHF. CDR3 nucleotide sequence: TGTGCCAGTAGACTGGACAGGGGGGTCTATTCACCCCTCCACTTT.